A selection of T cell receptor beta chains follows, all from one sample in a study of cytomegalovirus exposure and HLA in healthy donors. Using immunoSEQ multiplex PCR, the repertoire was profiled, and TCRdb retains in-frame clones only, with some absent. In the table there are 150,000 to 200,000 clones, roughly 78% of which are singletons. The source material was PBMCs. These receptors were collected from a woman in her forties or fifties in good health and CMV-seropositive. Each CDR3 is given with its conserved first and last residue. D genes are given only for firm matches. Some rows have no size entry. The others give once, few or many, or a class for an expanded clone.

-	-	TRBV13	TRBJ1-3	CASSLGTVSGNTIYF	TGTGCCAGCAGCTTAGGGACTGTCTCTGGAAACACCATATATTTT
-	-	TRBV27	TRBJ1-6	CASTHGPGLNSPLHF	TGTGCCAGCACCCACGGTCCGGGATTAAATTCACCCCTCCACTTT
few	TRBD1	TRBV5-1	TRBJ2-5	CASSLNRGETQYF	TGCGCCAGCAGCTTGAACAGGGGTGAGACCCAGTACTTC
-	-	TRBV11-3	TRBJ1-5	CASSPSPGGYSNQPQHF	TGTGCCAGCAGCCCTAGTCCCGGGGGGTATAGCAATCAGCCCCAGCATTTT
-	TRBD2	TRBV4-1	TRBJ2-5	CASSPPPGGRGETQYF	TGCGCCAGCAGCCCCCCCCCGGGGGGGCGCGGGGAGACCCAGTACTTC
-	TRBD1	TRBV6-5	TRBJ1-1	CASSSGDSLNTEAFF	TGTGCCAGCAGTTCAGGGGACAGCTTGAACACTGAAGCTTTCTTT
-	-	TRBV7-9	TRBJ1-4	CASSLGSVATNEKLFF	TGTGCCAGCAGCTTAGGTTCAGTTGCAACTAATGAAAAACTGTTTTTT
-	-	TRBV19	TRBJ1-3	CASRETYRNTIYF	TGTGCCAGTAGGGAGACCTACAGAAACACCATATATTTT
-	TRBD1	TRBV5-4	TRBJ1-2	CASRDRGTNYGYTF	TGTGCCAGCAGAGACAGGGGCACGAACTATGGCTACACCTTC
-	-	TRBV2	TRBJ1-4	CAITRGGREKLFF	TGTGCCATCACACGCGGGGGTAGGGAAAAACTGTTTTTT
once	TRBD1	TRBV20-1	TRBJ1-2	CSAQDRVGYTF	TGCAGTGCTCAGGACAGGGTTGGCTACACCTTC
-	TRBD1	TRBV2	TRBJ1-5	CASSRGQGPNQPQHF	TGTGCCAGCAGTAGAGGACAGGGGCCAAATCAGCCCCAGCATTTT
-	TRBD2	TRBV7-9	TRBJ2-3	CASSPRERGGTDTQYF	TGTGCCAGCAGCCCAAGGGAGCGGGGGGGCACAGATACGCAGTATTTT
-	TRBD2	TRBV7-3	TRBJ2-5	CASSPKGLAEETQYF	TGTGCCAGCAGCCCAAAGGGACTAGCGGAAGAGACCCAGTACTTC
once	-	TRBV7-9	TRBJ2-3	CASSQGSRGFTDTQYF	TGTGCCAGCAGCCAGGGATCAAGGGGGTTCACAGATACGCAGTATTTT
-	-	TRBV9	TRBJ1-3	CVTRDFYSGNTIYF	TGTGTCACCAGGGACTTCTACTCTGGAAACACCATATATTTT
-	-	TRBV19	TRBJ1-5	CASSIPGRVNQPQHF	TGTGCCAGTAGTATACCGGGGAGGGTAAACCAGCCCCAGCATTTT
-	-	TRBV6-5	TRBJ2-7	CASSSTSFYEQYF	TGTGCCAGCAGTTCGACTAGTTTTTACGAGCAGTACTTC
-	-	TRBV7-8	TRBJ1-2	CASSLGSRYTF	TGTGCCAGCAGCTTAGGCAGTCGCTACACCTTC
-	TRBD1	TRBV2	TRBJ1-5	CASSFQGARDQPQHF	TGTGCCAGCAGTTTTCAGGGGGCGCGCGATCAGCCCCAGCATTTT
-	TRBD2	TRBV7-9	TRBJ2-3	CASSPGLAASTDTQYF	TGTGCCAGCAGCCCCGGACTAGCGGCAAGCACAGATACGCAGTATTTT
-	-	TRBV27	TRBJ1-5	CASSLSRSNQPQHF	TGTGCCAGCAGTTTATCCAGAAGCAATCAGCCCCAGCATTTT
-	-	TRBV27	TRBJ2-1	CASTPKEGRLRNEQFF	TGTGCCAGCACCCCGAAGGAAGGGCGACTACGCAATGAGCAGTTCTTC
-	TRBD2	TRBV5-1	TRBJ2-2	CASSYSSGGTGELFF	TGCGCCAGCAGCTATTCTAGCGGGGGCACCGGGGAGCTGTTTTTT
-	-	TRBV30	TRBJ1-4	CAWSVPSQSGGKLFF	TGTGCCTGGAGTGTACCGAGTCAGTCCGGGGGAAAACTGTTTTTT
-	TRBD2	TRBV5-8	TRBJ2-7	CASSLFQRGAYEQYF	TGTGCCAGCAGCTTATTCCAGCGGGGGGCCTACGAGCAGTACTTC
few	TRBD1	TRBV6-6	TRBJ1-2	CASRRTGGELRYGYTF	TGTGCCAGCAGGCGGACAGGGGGCGAATTGCGGTATGGCTACACCTTC
-	-	TRBV5-1	TRBJ1-2	CASSLADRLGYTF	TGCGCCAGCAGCTTGGCCGACAGGCTTGGCTACACCTTC
-	-	TRBV6-5	TRBJ1-4	CASSYSGGRVEKLFF	TGTGCCAGCAGTTACTCAGGGGGACGAGTTGAAAAACTGTTTTTT
-	TRBD1	TRBV2	TRBJ2-1	CASRTLGQGNEQFF	TGTGCCAGCAGAACGTTGGGACAGGGGAACGAGCAGTTCTTC
-	TRBD2	TRBV7-2	TRBJ2-3	CASSSGGTTDTQYF	TGTGCCAGCAGCTCCGGGGGGACGACAGATACGCAGTATTTT
-	-	TRBV27	TRBJ2-1	CASSLKYRAYNEQFF	TGTGCCAGCAGTTTAAAATACCGAGCCTACAATGAGCAGTTCTTC
-	-	TRBV19	TRBJ1-2	CASSIGDNGYTF	TGTGCCAGTAGTATAGGCGACAATGGCTACACCTTC
-	-	TRBV4-1	TRBJ1-5	CASSQVTDQPQHF	TGCGCCAGCAGCCAAGTTACTGATCAGCCCCAGCATTTT
-	-	TRBV25-1	TRBJ1-3	CASSAVDSADTIYF	TGTGCCAGCAGTGCCGTTGACTCGGCAGACACCATATATTTT